Presented here are 16 T cell receptor beta chains from one specimen sequenced in a study of Ad26.COV2.S vaccination and SARS-CoV-2 variants. Produced via immunoSEQ multiplex PCR; TCRdb's table is partial and in-frame only. Of 300,000 to 400,000 clones detected, roughly 90% appear once; the ten largest clones hold 5% to 6.5%. Described treatment: 15 to 20 received Ad26.COV2.S at low or high dose, single or two shots; 5 received placebo; per-sample allocation not given. Day 63 after the first vaccine or placebo injection was the time point for sampling. The input for sequencing was peripheral blood, taken in a trial of Ad26.COV2.S vaccine versus placebo. These receptors were taken from a person between 18 and 59 years old who received the Ad26.COV2.S COVID-19 vaccine or a placebo.

The gene calls are TRBV9 and TRBJ1-1, with TRBD1 matching 7 bases. The CDR3 is 15 residues long. CDR1 is SGDLS and CDR2 is YYNGEE in the germline V gene. The trim removed 0 bases at V and 4 bases at J, leaving 6 bases unmatched. In DNA form, the CDR3 reads TGTGCCAGCAGCGTAGTGAGGGGGCAGGGCACTGAAGCTTTCTTT. Its protein product is CASSVVRGQGTEAFF.

The chain carries TRBV7-9 and TRBJ2-7; no clear D gene. This CDR3 comprises 11 residues. Trimming stripped 5 bases from V and 4 bases from J, with 6 bases between. Germline V gene lookup returns CDR1 SEHNR and CDR2 FQNEAQ (reference sequence). Here the CDR3 reads CASSDTYEQYF. CDR3 nucleotides: TGTGCCAGCAGCGATACATACGAGCAGTACTTC.

The chain employs TRBV6-1 and TRBJ1-1, with D uncertain. The germline V gene has CDR1 MNHNS and CDR2 SASEGT. Between the trimmed V and J ends, which lost 1 base and 11 bases, there was a span of 17 bases. The CDR3 totals 14 residues. The CDR3, as DNA: TGTGCCAGCAGTGAAGGATACAGTCATAGGGAGGCTTTCTTT. The encoded protein is CASSEGYSHREAFF.

This clone has just one count. The rearrangement links TRBV18 to TRBJ2-2; TRBD2 might be the D (5 bases). V dropped 0 bases and J dropped 5 bases, with 13 bases sitting between them. In germline, CDR1 is KGHSH, CDR2 LQKENI. The length of the CDR3 is 16 residues. The CDR3 region is CASSPPGWELTGELFF. For the CDR3, the DNA is TGTGCCAGCTCACCACCGGGCTGGGAGTTAACCGGGGAGCTGTTTTTT.

The genes are TRBV4-3 and TRBJ2-3; D uncertain. CDR1 and CDR2 (germline): LGHNA, YSLEER. This CDR3 spans 18 amino acids. V was shortened by 1 base and J by 0 bases, with 17 bases between the two germline ends. Here the CDR3 DNA reads TGCGCCAGCAGCCAAGGGACCGATAGGTTTGCTAGCACAGATACGCAGTATTTT. Protein product: CASSQGTDRFASTDTQYF.

V is TRBV4-1 and J is TRBJ2-7; 12 bases are shared with TRBD2. The CDR3 runs 18 residues. Germline loops: CDR1 MGHRA, CDR2 YSYEKL. After removal of 0 bases from V and 4 bases from J, the junction contained 10 bases not matched to a gene. Here the CDR3 reads CASSQELTSGGNPYEQYF. Here the CDR3 DNA reads TGCGCCAGCAGCCAAGAATTGACTAGCGGGGGCAACCCTTACGAGCAGTACTTC.

This chain connects TRBV25-1 to TRBJ1-2, with D possibly matching TRBD1 (6 bases). The CDR3 runs 14 residues. V lost 0 bases to trimming and J lost 8 bases, with 13 bases between them. Germline-derived CDR1 and CDR2 are MGHDK and SYGVNS. The CDR3 loop is CASSEYRGRSGYTF. For the CDR3, the DNA is TGTGCCAGCAGTGAATATAGGGGGAGGAGCGGCTACACCTTC.

The sample holds one count of this clone. This chain links TRBV12-3 or TRBV12-4 with TRBJ2-6, with D unclear. The CDR3 is 13 residues long. V lost 6 bases and J 5 bases, leaving 8 bases between the germline ends. The CDR3 DNA reads TGTGCCAGCAGCCGCTCGCGGGCCAACGTCCTGACTTTC. This gives the protein CASSRSRANVLTF.

The chain has TRBV15 and TRBJ2-4; TRBD2 is a possible D gene (6 bases). CDR1 and CDR2 (germline): LNHNV, YYDKDF (reference sequence). V lost 1 base to trimming and J lost 0 bases, with 10 bases between them. This CDR3 is built from 16 residues. The CDR3 reads CATSRAGVLAKNIQYF. The CDR3 nucleotides read TGTGCCACCAGCAGAGCGGGGGTTTTAGCCAAAAACATTCAGTACTTC.

V and J are TRBV19 and TRBJ2-7; TRBD1 matches at 10 bases. The ends lost 5 bases at V and 7 bases at J; junction bases unmatched: 17. Germline values: CDR1 LNHDA, CDR2 SQIVND (reference sequence). The CDR3 covers 17 residues. The CDR3: CASSCTLRDRGAGEQYV. The CDR3 region has the DNA TGTGCCAGTAGTTGTACACTCCGGGACAGGGGAGCTGGAGAGCAGTACGTC.

The V and J genes are TRBV6-2 or TRBV6-3 and TRBJ1-5; D unclear. V lost 0 bases to trimming and J lost 4 bases, with 10 bases between them. Per the germline V gene, CDR1 is MNHEY and CDR2 is SVGEGT. The CDR3 runs to 15 residues. The CDR3 DNA is TGTGCCAGCAGTTACTCAGGGAAATCAAATCAGCCCCAGCATTTT. Translating it yields CASSYSGKSNQPQHF.

This rearrangement joins TRBV4-1 to TRBJ2-1, with TRBD2 matching 12 bases. This CDR3 spans 16 amino acids. Trimming cost V 2 bases and J 7 bases; bases outside gene matches: 6. CDR1 MGHRA and CDR2 YSYEKL come from the germline V gene. The CDR3 DNA is TGCGCCAGCAGCCAACTAGCGGGGGGGTCCTGGAATGAGCAGTTCTTC. Its protein is CASSQLAGGSWNEQFF.

The chain uses TRBV13 and TRBJ1-2; 11 nucleotides line up with TRBD1. The ends lost 5 bases at V and 4 bases at J; junction bases unmatched: 6. The V gene's germline CDR1 is PRHDT and CDR2 FYEKMQ (reference sequence). The length of the CDR3 is 15 residues. CDR3 sequence: CASSLGTGGSYGYTF. DNA of the CDR3: TGTGCCAGCAGCCTCGGGACAGGGGGGAGCTATGGCTACACCTTC.

This chain links TRBV5-5 with TRBJ1-6, with a weak D call TRBD1 (5 bases). Trimming stripped 7 bases from V and 9 bases from J, with 17 bases between. Germline-derived CDR1 and CDR2 are SGHKS and YYEKEE (reference sequence). The CDR3 consists of 14 residues. The chain's CDR3 is CASGYGGGLSPLHF. CDR3 DNA: TGTGCCAGCGGCTATGGGGGGGGACTTTCACCCCTCCACTTT.

This chain uses TRBV7-8 with TRBJ2-7, with TRBD2 matching 9 bases. Losses at the gene ends were 4 bases for V and 3 bases for J; bases not matched to a gene: 25. CDR3 length equals 21 residues. The germline V gene encodes CDR1 SGHVS and CDR2 FQNEAQ. The CDR3 loop is CASSSPNAESKTGTSCYEQYV. The CDR3 DNA follows: TGTGCCAGCAGCTCACCTAACGCCGAAAGCAAAACCGGGACTAGCTGCTACGAGCAGTACGTC.

J is TRBJ1-1 and V is TRBV11-2; 8 bases are a match to TRBD1. The V and J ends lost 5 bases and 1 base, in that order; junction bases with no gene match: 6. The CDR3 contains 15 residues. Germline CDR1 and CDR2: SGHAT and FQNNGV. The DNA for the CDR3 is TGTGCCAGCAGCCCCCAGGGGACAGGGAACACTGAAGCTTTCTTT. The encoded protein is CASSPQGTGNTEAFF.